This T cell receptor (beta chain) stems from a study of CD8 T cells in ankylosing spondylitis. V lost 1 base, J lost 10 bases, and 8 bases lay in between. This CDR3 spans 12 amino acids. Germline V gene data show CDR1 as SGHTA and CDR2 as FQGNSA. Study-level findings and limits: Within ankylosing spondylitis blood, a TCR beta motif made up of eight highly homologous variants appeared to be characteristic. Reported data indicate significant enrichment of disease-linked clones within matched ankylosing spondylitis synovial fluid.

TCRdb passed the 5' RACE reads through MiXCR, listing each CDR3 protein once. The sample has 290,000 or so distinct CDR3 sequences; around 21% are singletons. This clonotype was counted a few times. Its antigen remains unidentified. This clonotype was sampled from a female donor with ankylosing spondylitis or in good health (not recorded which). Sequenced sample: blood, either unsorted or a sorted T cell fraction (not recorded which). The chain links TRBV7-2 to TRBJ2-1; D is uncertain. The DNA for the CDR3 is TGTGCCAGCAGCTTAGACTTACCCGAGCAGTTCTTC. Its translation is CASSLDLPEQFF.